Sequencing of this T cell receptor (beta chain) was carried out in a study of T cell responses to AZD1222 COVID-19 vaccine (dated by TCRdb to the early 2020s). About the study as a whole: AZD1222 recipients whose second dose came at about 4 weeks and those whose second dose came at about 12 weeks were combined into one group, since spike-specific TCR depth and breadth did not differ between the two schedules. TCR sequencing was performed for roughly 250 trial participants, of whom 200 to 210 were given two doses of AZD1222 and about 25 were given two doses of MenACWY control vaccine. Trial participants were enrolled into age subgroups of 18-55, 56-69 and 70-plus years, which contained 148, 28 and 57 TCR-sequenced participants, respectively. The investigation overall reported the following: Conclusions about previously exposed vaccinees are limited, since just six AZD1222 recipients were seropositive for SARS-CoV-2 at baseline. Most participants were white British and females outnumbered males, and the authors suggested that clonal diversity may have been underestimated. No day 14 peak-response samples were available, so repertoires were characterized only after the peak T cell response. After two AZD1222 doses, both the breadth and the depth of spike-specific TCRs were significantly higher than at day 0 and than in MenACWY recipients. The whole spike protein was spanned by vaccine-associated CD4 TCRs, and dominant responses were seen in regions 160-218 and 743-854. The 56-69-year group was small, and its depth increase did not reach significance, likely because of low power. Reportedly, almost half of the unique spike-specific TCRs recognized epitopes lying outside the regions that are mutated in the B.1.351 and B.1.1.7 variants.

In the germline V gene (reference sequence), CDR1 corresponds to SGHKS and CDR2 to YYEKEE. Deletion took 2 bases off V and 1 base off J, with a span of 12 bases between the germline ends. Inclusive of the bounding cysteine and phenylalanine, the CDR3 is 15 residues long. Only the CDR3 region is kept as DNA, spanning 45 bases read in frame from base 1. Turning to this clone: Its target antigen remains unknown. No qualities accompany the bases; no much larger clone lies one base away.

The CDR3 regions of human TCRbeta chains were subjected to immunosequencing. The original methods were these. TCRs in the repertoires were matched against a reference library of SARS-CoV-2-specific TCRs that had been generated with the MIRA antigen-specificity platform. Breadth was defined as the fraction of unique TCRs that were SARS-CoV-2-associated, and depth was defined as the fraction of total T cells that were SARS-CoV-2-associated. Using the MIRA data, every spike-specific TCR was mapped to the spike region that the TCR reacted to and assigned to either a CD4 or a CD8 class. Log10-transformed breadth and depth values were compared by one-way ANOVA with Sidak's multiple comparisons tests. TCRdb holds this immuneACCESS table with in-frame rearrangements only. Some clones are missing; in checked studies, unresolved V genes explain under half, and the rest has no known cause. V and J calls and clone size are as listed in that table; D and trimming were resolved from the DNA. A total of roughly 140,000 clones appear in this sample, 90% of them only once. The ten largest clones capture roughly 3.6% of the sample.

The time point tag for this specimen amounts to: baseline before first vaccination. The vaccinee samples were drawn from two UK trials, COV001 and COV002, one of which was a single-blind randomized controlled phase 2/3 trial testing AZD1222 (ChAdOx1 nCoV-19) in healthy adults. For TCRbeta chain sequencing, PBMC samples from trial participants were taken at day 0 and at day 28 after the second dose. This specimen consisted of peripheral blood, obtained on day 0 of AZD1222 vaccination. This receptor was identified in an adult in good health. This chain joins TRBV5-5 to TRBJ1-1; the D gene is unclear. The CDR3 amino acid sequence is: CASSFDIRPNTEAFF. The DNA sequence is given as TGTGCCAGCAGCTTCGACATCCGACCGAACACTGAAGCTTTCTTT.